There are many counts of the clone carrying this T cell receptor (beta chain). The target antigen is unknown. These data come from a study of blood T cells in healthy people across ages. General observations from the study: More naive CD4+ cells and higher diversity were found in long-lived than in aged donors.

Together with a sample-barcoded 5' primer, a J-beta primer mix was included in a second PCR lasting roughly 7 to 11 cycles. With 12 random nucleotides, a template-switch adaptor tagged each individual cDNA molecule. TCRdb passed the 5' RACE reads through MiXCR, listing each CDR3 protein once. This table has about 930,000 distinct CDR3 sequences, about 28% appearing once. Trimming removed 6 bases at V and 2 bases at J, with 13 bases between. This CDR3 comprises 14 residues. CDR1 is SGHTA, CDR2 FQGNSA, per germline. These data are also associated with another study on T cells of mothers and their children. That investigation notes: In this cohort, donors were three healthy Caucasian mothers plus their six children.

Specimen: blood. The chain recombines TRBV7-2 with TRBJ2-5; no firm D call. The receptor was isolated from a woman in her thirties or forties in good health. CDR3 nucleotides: TGTGCCAGCAGTTTGGGTCTGCCACAAGAGACCCAGTACTTC. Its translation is CASSLGLPQETQYF.